This T cell receptor (beta chain) was profiled in a study of blood T cells in healthy people across ages. Notes on the study in general: The unknown donor CMV status may have confounded expanded clonotype changes.

V was clipped by 0 bases and J by 5 bases, with 11 bases between them. The CDR3 spans 15 residues. The V gene's germline CDR1 is SGHTA and CDR2 FQGNSA. Points on this clonotype: The antigen is unknown.

Donation came from healthy Caucasian individuals in Russia who were aged roughly 6 to 95. PCR was performed a second time for 7 to 11 cycles using a sample-barcoded 5' primer and a J-beta primer mix. The authors tagged each cDNA molecule using a template-switch adaptor with 12 random nucleotides. TCRdb passed the 5' RACE reads through MiXCR, listing each CDR3 protein once. The sample has 950,000 to 1,200,000 distinct CDR3 sequences, under 40% seen once. The J gene is TRBJ2-1, the V gene TRBV7-2; D possibly uses TRBD1 or TRBD2 (5 bases each). Sequencing used blood. This receptor was taken from a man aged 18-30 years in good health. This CDR3 reads CASSLASGLDNEQFF. The CDR3 bases are TGTGCCAGCAGCTTAGCGTCGGGGCTGGACAATGAGCAGTTCTTC.